These T cell receptor beta chains were read from a single sample in a study of graft-versus-host responses after intestinal transplantation. Some clones are missing from TCRdb's copy, which holds only in-frame ones; the method was immunoSEQ multiplex PCR. The sample holds about 86,000 clones; about nine tenths are singletons and the top ten take around 0.27%. These receptors are not linked to any known antigen. This specimen was unstimulated CD4+ T cells sorted from spleen or lymph node cells, taken before transplant. These receptor sequences come from a human donor who was the organ donor for an intestinal transplant. CDR3s leave out the opening cysteine and the closing phenylalanine or tryptophan. Fields, in order: J gene, V gene, CDR3 protein.

j_call: TRBJ1-2
v_call: TRBV9
cdr3_aa: ASSRRGQGSTNYGYT

j_call: TRBJ2-1
v_call: TRBV6-4
cdr3_aa: AILGGSYNEQF

j_call: TRBJ1-1
v_call: TRBV10-3
cdr3_aa: ADPPIGTEAF

j_call: TRBJ2-6
v_call: TRBV5-1
cdr3_aa: ASSLRGPGANVLT

j_call: TRBJ2-3
v_call: TRBV29-1
cdr3_aa: SERGRTSTDTQY

j_call: TRBJ2-1
v_call: TRBV2
cdr3_aa: ASRPWLAGGPNEQF

j_call: TRBJ2-2
v_call: TRBV19
cdr3_aa: ASSKGLAGNTGELF

j_call: TRBJ1-1
v_call: TRBV7-3
cdr3_aa: ASSLGTVPHRAF

j_call: TRBJ1-1
v_call: TRBV20-1
cdr3_aa: SARGSVEAF

j_call: TRBJ2-5
v_call: TRBV2
cdr3_aa: ASSVTSGQETQY

j_call: TRBJ1-2
v_call: TRBV5-6
cdr3_aa: ASSPFGRQDYGYT